This passage covers 29 T cell receptor beta chains from one sample sequenced in a study of sequential checkpoint blockade in melanoma. Treatment specified: randomized to nivolumab then ipilimumab (arm A) or the reverse (arm B). Produced via immunoSEQ multiplex PCR; TCRdb's table is partial and in-frame only. The sample consists of about 28,000 clones, around 80% of them appearing once. Sequencing used CD8+ T cells sorted from blood (inferred from file names), obtained from a patient given nivolumab and ipilimumab in sequence. The receptors shown here come from a human donor with melanoma.

V usage is TRBV4-2 and J usage is TRBJ2-1; 9 bases match TRBD2. Looked up from germline, CDR1 is LGHNA and CDR2 is YNFKEQ. This CDR3 comprises 19 residues. The J segment lost 8 bases and the V segment lost 1 base, leaving 18 bases of the junction unmatched. In DNA form, the CDR3 reads TGTGCCAGCAGCCAAGGGGCGGGGGGGCCAGAGATCCCAGGCCATGAGCAGTTCTTC. Encoded protein: CASSQGAGGPEIPGHEQFF.

This chain uses TRBV4-2 with TRBJ2-2; 12 bases map to TRBD2. This CDR3 region has 20 residues. Trimming took 0 bases from V and 1 from J; bases not matched to a gene: 9. From germline, CDR1 is LGHNA and CDR2 YNFKEQ. The CDR3 here is CASSQDWITSGGLNTGELFF. The CDR3 region has the DNA TGTGCCAGCAGCCAAGACTGGATAACTAGCGGGGGGCTGAACACCGGGGAGCTGTTTTTT.

V usage is TRBV5-4 and J usage is TRBJ1-1; tentative D call: TRBD1 (5 bases). This CDR3 is built from 19 residues. Germline values: CDR1 SGHNT, CDR2 YYREEE (reference sequence). Trimming pared 3 bases from V and 0 bases from J, leaving 24 bases between. CDR3 in amino acids: CASSSKTMPGGSMNTEAFF. The CDR3 nucleotides read TGTGCCAGCAGCTCAAAAACCATGCCCGGGGGATCTATGAACACTGAAGCTTTCTTT.

A single count supports this clone. V is TRBV9 and J is TRBJ2-1; D ambiguous. CDR1 SGDLS and CDR2 YYNGEE come from the germline V gene. V shed 3 bases and J shed 5 bases, with 12 bases lying between them. This CDR3 region has 14 residues. In DNA form, the CDR3 reads TGTGCCAGCAGCGACCACAGTTTCAACAATGAGCAGTTCTTC. This encodes CASSDHSFNNEQFF.

V gene TRBV28 combines with J gene TRBJ1-1; tentative D call: TRBD1 (5 bases). This CDR3 is built from 16 residues. CDR1 and CDR2 from the germline V gene are MDHEN and SYDVKM. The germline V and J ends were trimmed by 3 bases and 1 base, with 15 bases remaining between them. The CDR3 nucleotides read TGTGCCAGCAGTTTCGAGTCGTCAGGGCCGAACACTGAAGCTTTCTTT. Translated: CASSFESSGPNTEAFF.

The chain links TRBV27 to TRBJ2-7, with 7 positions matching TRBD1. CDR3 length equals 14 residues. Germline V gene lookup returns CDR1 MNHEY and CDR2 SMNVEV (reference sequence). V trimming: 2 bases; J trimming: 2 bases; junction bases outside the gene matches: 3. The CDR3 sequence is CASSLRDRTYEQYF. The CDR3 DNA is TGTGCCAGCAGTTTAAGGGACAGAACCTACGAGCAGTACTTC.

V and J are TRBV9 and TRBJ2-2, with a weak D call TRBD2 (6 bases). The CDR3 is 18 amino acids. V lost 3 bases to trimming and J lost 0 bases, with 18 bases between them. CDR1 is SGDLS, CDR2 YYNGEE, per germline. The CDR3 loop reads CASSGGTPLSSNTGELFF. The DNA for the CDR3 is TGTGCCAGCAGCGGCGGGACGCCGCTTTCTTCGAACACCGGGGAGCTGTTTTTT.

The chain is built from TRBV7-9 and TRBJ2-3; 7 bases map to TRBD2. After removal of 4 bases from V and 4 bases from J, the junction contained 5 bases not matched to a gene. CDR3 size: 14 residues. Germline CDR1 SEHNR, CDR2 FQNEAQ (reference sequence). CDR3 in amino acids: CASSWGGVADTQYF. DNA of the CDR3: TGTGCCAGCAGCTGGGGGGGGGTGGCAGATACGCAGTATTTT.

V is TRBV4-3 and J is TRBJ2-2; no definite D call. Trimming cost V 1 base and J 0 bases, with 12 bases left between them. The germline V gene encodes CDR1 LGHNA and CDR2 YSLEER. CDR3 length: 17 residues. CDR3: CASSQGVGTANTGELFF. In DNA, the CDR3 is TGCGCCAGCAGCCAAGGGGTGGGCACAGCGAACACCGGGGAGCTGTTTTTT.

This chain joins TRBV19 and TRBJ2-2; D not certain. V dropped 4 bases and J dropped 7 bases, with 10 bases sitting between them. In germline, CDR1 is LNHDA, CDR2 SQIVND (reference sequence). This CDR3 is 13 amino acids long. DNA for the CDR3: TGTGCCAGTAGTACTACCCTTGGCGGGGAGCTGTTTTTT. This translates into CASSTTLGGELFF.

The rearrangement joins TRBV27 to TRBJ1-5; D perhaps matches TRBD1 (6 bases). The CDR3 consists of 15 residues. Looked up from germline, CDR1 is MNHEY and CDR2 is SMNVEV (reference sequence). With 5 bases removed from V and 0 bases from J, the gap between germline ends came to 11 bases. The CDR3 loop reads CASSAHRVSNQPQHF. The CDR3, as DNA: TGTGCCAGCAGTGCCCACAGGGTTAGCAATCAGCCCCAGCATTTT.

The V call is TRBV7-9, the J call TRBJ2-7; tentatively, D is TRBD1 (7 bases). The V end lost 9 bases, the J end lost 2 bases, and 14 bases lay between the germline ends. The CDR3 is 13 residues long. Germline CDR1 and CDR2: SEHNR and FQNEAQ (reference sequence). Here the CDR3 reads CASEQGGAYEQYF. CDR3 coding DNA: TGTGCCAGTGAGCAGGGGGGAGCCTACGAGCAGTACTTC.

The V and J genes are TRBV7-9 and TRBJ2-3; 9 bases fit TRBD2. Germline V gene sequence: CDR1 SEHNR, CDR2 FQNEAQ (reference sequence). Germline trimming cut 4 bases from V and 0 bases from J; bases unmatched to any gene: 8. CDR3 length: 17 amino acids. Written as DNA, the CDR3 is TGTGCCAGCAGCTCCGGCGGGGGGGGAACTAGCACAGATACGCAGTATTTT. Translation gives CASSSGGGGTSTDTQYF.

The chain joins TRBV7-6 to TRBJ2-7; 7 bases match TRBD1. The V gene's germline CDR1 is SGHVS and CDR2 FNYEAQ. The V gene end was trimmed by 1 base and the J gene end by 7 bases; junction bases not matched to a gene: 10. This CDR3 region has 15 residues. CDR3 nucleotides: TGTGCCAGCAGCTTAGATACAGGGACAGTCTCAGAGCAGTACTTC. Translating gives CASSLDTGTVSEQYF.

This clone occurred a few times. This chain joins TRBV7-6 and TRBJ2-7; D is possibly TRBD1 (5 bases). This CDR3 has 13 residues. V was pared by 0 bases and J by 6 bases, with 9 bases between. CDR1 SGHVS and CDR2 FNYEAQ come from the germline V gene. The chain's CDR3 is CASSLATVGEQYF. In DNA, the CDR3 is TGTGCCAGCAGCTTAGCGACAGTCGGCGAGCAGTACTTC.

This rearrangement joins TRBV19 to TRBJ1-4; possibly TRBD1 for D (6 bases). Trimming shortened V by 3 bases and J by 5 bases, and 13 bases separated the two germline ends. Germline assignment: CDR1 LNHDA and CDR2 SQIVND (reference sequence). The CDR3 totals 15 residues. CDR3 sequence (DNA): TGTGCCAGTAGTATGGGGGCAGGAGAGAATGAAAAACTGTTTTTT. Translated: CASSMGAGENEKLFF. The full variable domain, with the rest looked up from reference TRBV19 and TRBJ1-4, is DGGITQSPKYLFRKEGQNVTLSCEQNLNHDAMYWYRQDPGQGLRLIYYSQIVNDFQKGDIAEGYSVSREKKESFPLTVTSAQKNPTAFYLCASSMGAGENEKLFFGSGTQLSVL.

V gene TRBV9 combines with J gene TRBJ2-7, with D uncertain. Germline V gene lookup returns CDR1 SGDLS and CDR2 YYNGEE. The CDR3 sequence is 14 residues long. The V gene lost 0 bases and the J gene lost 2 bases, with 9 bases spanning the gap. CDR3 protein: CASSVGGQAYEQYF. CDR3 nucleotide sequence: TGTGCCAGCAGCGTAGGAGGTCAAGCCTACGAGCAGTACTTC. Full variable domain (remainder filled in from reference TRBV9 and TRBJ2-7): DSGVTQTPKHLITATGQRVTLRCSPRSGDLSVYWYQQSLDQGLQFLIQYYNGEERAKGNILERFSAQQFPDLHSELNLSSLELGDSALYFCASSVGGQAYEQYFGPGTRLTVT.

The genes are TRBV4-3 and TRBJ2-1; 8 bases agree with TRBD2. Germline CDR1 reads LGHNA; CDR2 reads YSLEER. CDR3 size: 14 residues. The trim removed 1 base at V and 7 bases at J, leaving 3 bases unmatched. In DNA, the CDR3 is TGCGCCAGCAGCCAAGGCGGGGGGCATAATGAGCAGTTCTTC. Its translation: CASSQGGGHNEQFF.

V usage is TRBV7-9 and J usage is TRBJ1-1, with TRBD1 matching over 8 bases. CDR1 is SEHNR and CDR2 is FQNEAQ in the germline V gene (reference sequence). The CDR3 is made up of 16 amino acids. J was trimmed by 4 bases and V by 5 bases; bases with no gene match: 12. CDR3 protein: CASSPPPRGLGTEAFF. CDR3 DNA sequence: TGTGCCAGCAGCCCGCCCCCCAGGGGGCTGGGCACTGAAGCTTTCTTT.

The chain uses TRBV27 and TRBJ1-2; no definite D call. Per germline, CDR1 MNHEY and CDR2 SMNVEV (reference sequence). The V gene lost 8 bases and the J gene lost 7 bases, with 17 bases spanning the gap. CDR3 length: 13 residues. CDR3: CASGALTAGGYTF. CDR3 in DNA: TGTGCCAGCGGTGCCCTCACGGCGGGTGGCTACACCTTC.

J is TRBJ2-7 and V is TRBV7-8, with 8 positions matching TRBD2. There are 15 residues in the CDR3. Germline CDR1 is SGHVS and CDR2 is FQNEAQ. The junction had 7 bases not matched to a gene; V was cut back by 5 bases and J by 1 base. As DNA, the CDR3 is TGTGCCAGCAGCCGGGGCGCGGGGGGATCCTACGAGCAGTACTTC. It translates to CASSRGAGGSYEQYF.

The gene calls are TRBV19 and TRBJ2-3; 9 bases are a match to TRBD1. The V segment lost 6 bases and the J segment 0 bases; nucleotides outside the gene matches: 4. The germline gives CDR1 LNHDA, CDR2 SQIVND (reference sequence). The CDR3 has 15 amino acids. The CDR3 DNA reads TGTGCCAGTAGCTTCGGGACAGGGAGCACAGATACGCAGTATTTT. Residues: CASSFGTGSTDTQYF.

CDR3 sequence: CASSQEGTGGLISPLHF. The CDR3 DNA reads as TGCGCCAGCAGCCAAGAAGGCACAGGCGGTTTAATTTCACCCCTCCACTTT. The chain uses TRBV4-3 and TRBJ1-6; possible D gene TRBD1, 5 bases. Germline V CDR1 and CDR2: LGHNA, YSLEER. The length of the CDR3 is 17 residues. V was shortened by 0 bases and J by 9 bases, with 18 bases between the two germline ends.

This clone showed up just once. CDR3 DNA: TGTGCCAGCAGCTTTATGGGCGGGGGAGCCACAGATACGCAGTATTTT. Its translation is CASSFMGGGATDTQYF. The chain joins TRBV7-3 to TRBJ2-3; TRBD2 agrees at 7 bases. Germline assignment: CDR1 SGHTA and CDR2 FQGTGA. The CDR3 covers 16 residues. With V trimmed by 3 bases and J by 2 bases, 8 bases remained unmatched.

V usage is TRBV13 and J usage is TRBJ2-2; weak D call: TRBD2 (5 bases). Trimming stripped 3 bases from V and 3 bases from J, with 5 bases between. Germline V gene data show CDR1 as PRHDT and CDR2 as FYEKMQ (reference sequence). The CDR3 consists of 13 residues. CDR3 sequence (DNA): TGTGCCAGCAGCTTCGGGGACACCGGGGAGCTGTTTTTT. This gives the protein CASSFGDTGELFF.

The CDR3 region has the DNA TGCGCCAGCAGCTACGCTAGCGGGGATCAAGAGACCCAGTACTTC. Amino acid sequence: CASSYASGDQETQYF. This chain connects TRBV10-2 to TRBJ2-5; 9 positions match TRBD2. The CDR3 consists of 15 residues. In germline, CDR1 is WSHSY, CDR2 SAAADI. J was trimmed by 2 bases and V by 6 bases; bases with no gene match: 7.

The J gene is TRBJ2-5, the V gene TRBV7-2; a possible D gene is TRBD1 (5 bases). CDR1 SGHTA and CDR2 FQGNSA come from the germline V gene. This CDR3 is 13 amino acids long. V lost 5 bases and J 3 bases, leaving 10 bases between the germline ends. CDR3 nucleotide sequence: TGTGCCAGCAGCCTCAGCAGGGAAGAGACCCAGTACTTC. Translated, it gives CASSLSREETQYF.

The gene calls are TRBV19 and TRBJ2-7, with 9 bases identical to TRBD2. The ends lost 6 bases at V and 6 bases at J; junction bases unmatched: 9. Germline loops: CDR1 LNHDA, CDR2 SQIVND (reference sequence). This CDR3 is 14 amino acids long. The CDR3 reads CASSLSGGYGEQYF. In DNA, the CDR3 is TGTGCCAGTAGCCTAAGCGGGGGGTATGGCGAGCAGTACTTC. The full variable domain, with the rest looked up from reference TRBV19 and TRBJ2-7, is DGGITQSPKYLFRKEGQNVTLSCEQNLNHDAMYWYRQDPGQGLRLIYYSQIVNDFQKGDIAEGYSVSREKKESFPLTVTSAQKNPTAFYLCASSLSGGYGEQYFGPGTRLTVT.

The rearrangement links TRBV7-3 to TRBJ2-1, with 11 bases matching TRBD2. Germline V gives CDR1 SGHTA, CDR2 FQGTGA. V lost 5 bases to trimming and J lost 5 bases; unmatched junction nucleotides: 5. The length of the CDR3 is 15 residues. The DNA of the CDR3 is TGTGCCAGCAGCCGGGGACTAGCGGACCACAATGAGCAGTTCTTC. Protein product: CASSRGLADHNEQFF.